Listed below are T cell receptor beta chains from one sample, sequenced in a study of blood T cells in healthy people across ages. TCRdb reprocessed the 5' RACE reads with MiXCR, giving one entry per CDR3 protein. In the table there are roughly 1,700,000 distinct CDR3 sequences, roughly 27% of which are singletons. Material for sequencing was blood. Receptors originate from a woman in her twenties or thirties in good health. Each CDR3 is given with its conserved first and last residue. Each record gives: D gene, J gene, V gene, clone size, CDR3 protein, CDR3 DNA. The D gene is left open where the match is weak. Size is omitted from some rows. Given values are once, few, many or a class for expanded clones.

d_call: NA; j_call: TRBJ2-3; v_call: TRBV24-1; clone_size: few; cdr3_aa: CATSDFETSDTQYF; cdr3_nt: TGTGCCACCAGTGATTTCGAGACGTCAGATACGCAGTATTTT
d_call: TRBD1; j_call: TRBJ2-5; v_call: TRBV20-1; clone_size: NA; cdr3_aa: CSAATGGRETQYF; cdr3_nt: TGCAGTGCTGCAACAGGGGGCAGGGAGACCCAGTACTTC
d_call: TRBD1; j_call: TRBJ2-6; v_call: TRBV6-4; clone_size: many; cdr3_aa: CASRGQGALGANVLTF; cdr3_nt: TGTGCCAGCAGAGGACAGGGGGCGCTTGGGGCCAACGTCCTGACTTTC
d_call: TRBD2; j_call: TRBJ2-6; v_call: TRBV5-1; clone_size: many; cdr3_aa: CASSLGPSGASGANVLTF; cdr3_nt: TGCGCCAGCAGCTTGGGGCCTAGCGGGGCCTCTGGGGCCAACGTCCTGACTTTC
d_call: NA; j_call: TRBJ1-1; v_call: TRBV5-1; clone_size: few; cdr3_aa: CASRATPGETEAFF; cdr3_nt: TGCGCCAGCAGAGCAACCCCTGGGGAAACTGAAGCTTTCTTT
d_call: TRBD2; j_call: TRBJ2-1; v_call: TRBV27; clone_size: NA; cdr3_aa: CASRRAGGPVEQFF; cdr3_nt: TGTGCCAGCAGACGAGCGGGAGGGCCAGTTGAGCAGTTCTTC
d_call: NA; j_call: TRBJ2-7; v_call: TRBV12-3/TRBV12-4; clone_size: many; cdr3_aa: CASSPGGTRYYEQYF; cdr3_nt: TGTGCCAGCAGTCCAGGGGGGACCCGATACTACGAGCAGTACTTC
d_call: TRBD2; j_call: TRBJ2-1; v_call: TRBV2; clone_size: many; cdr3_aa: CASSEWGGGNEQFF; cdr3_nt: TGTGCCAGCAGTGAATGGGGGGGAGGCAATGAGCAGTTCTTC
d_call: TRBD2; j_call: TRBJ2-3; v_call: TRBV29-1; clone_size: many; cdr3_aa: CSVNQRGGRIDTQYF; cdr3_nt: TGCAGCGTTAATCAGCGGGGGGGCCGGATAGATACGCAGTATTTT
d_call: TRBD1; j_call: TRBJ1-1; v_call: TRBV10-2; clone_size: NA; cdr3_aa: CATQRTGNMNTEAFF; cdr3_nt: TGCGCCACTCAACGGACAGGAAATATGAACACTGAAGCTTTCTTT
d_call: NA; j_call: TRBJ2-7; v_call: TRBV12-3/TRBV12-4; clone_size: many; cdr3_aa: CASSPGPGYEQYF; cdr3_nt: TGTGCCAGCAGTCCTGGACCAGGCTACGAGCAGTACTTC
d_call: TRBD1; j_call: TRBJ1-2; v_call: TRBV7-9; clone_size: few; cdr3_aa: CASSITGTDNGYTF; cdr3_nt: TGTGCCAGCAGCATCACCGGGACAGATAATGGCTACACCTTC
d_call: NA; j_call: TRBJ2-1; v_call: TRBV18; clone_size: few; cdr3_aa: CASSPPAPQETQFF; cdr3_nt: TGTGCCAGCTCACCGCCGGCTCCACAAGAGACCCAGTTCTTC
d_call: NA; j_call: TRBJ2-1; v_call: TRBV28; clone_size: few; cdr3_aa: CASSTQPWGNVQFF; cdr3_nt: TGTGCCAGCAGTACACAGCCCTGGGGCAATGTGCAGTTCTTC
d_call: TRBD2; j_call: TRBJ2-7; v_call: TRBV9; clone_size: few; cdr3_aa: CASSVDGSGGADEQYF; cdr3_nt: TGTGCCAGCAGCGTAGACGGTAGCGGGGGGGCCGACGAGCAGTACTTC
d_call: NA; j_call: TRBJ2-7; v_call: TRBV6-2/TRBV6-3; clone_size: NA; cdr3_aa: CASSYPGGQESEQYF; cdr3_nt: TGTGCCAGCAGTTACCCAGGCGGCCAGGAGAGCGAGCAGTACTTC
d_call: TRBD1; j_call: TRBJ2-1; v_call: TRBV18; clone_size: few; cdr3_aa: CASSPTRTGANEQFF; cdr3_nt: TGTGCCAGCTCACCCACAAGGACAGGTGCGAATGAGCAGTTCTTC
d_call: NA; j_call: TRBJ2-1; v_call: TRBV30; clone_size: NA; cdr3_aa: CARSVGYHNEQFF; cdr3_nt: TGTGCCCGGAGTGTAGGATACCACAATGAGCAGTTCTTC
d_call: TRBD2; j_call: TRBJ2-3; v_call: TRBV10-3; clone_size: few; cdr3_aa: CAISEPNFSGSTDTQYF; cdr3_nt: TGTGCCATCAGTGAGCCTAATTTTAGCGGGAGCACAGATACGCAGTATTTT
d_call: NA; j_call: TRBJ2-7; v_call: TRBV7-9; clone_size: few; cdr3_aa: CASSHRQFYEQYF; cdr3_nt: TGTGCCAGCAGCCACCGACAGTTCTACGAGCAGTACTTC
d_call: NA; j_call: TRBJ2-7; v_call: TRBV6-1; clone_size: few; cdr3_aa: CATLDGLLSEQYF; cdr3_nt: TGTGCCACCTTAGATGGTTTGTTATCCGAGCAGTACTTC
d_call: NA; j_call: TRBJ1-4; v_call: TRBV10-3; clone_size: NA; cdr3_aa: CAISESMEKLFF; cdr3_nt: TGTGCCATCAGTGAGTCGATGGAAAAACTGTTTTTT
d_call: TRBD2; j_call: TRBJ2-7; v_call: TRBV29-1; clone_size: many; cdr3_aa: CSVELTAGGSEQYF; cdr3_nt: TGCAGCGTTGAATTAACAGCGGGAGGTAGCGAGCAGTACTTC
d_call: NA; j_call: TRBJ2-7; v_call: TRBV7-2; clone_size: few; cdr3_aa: CASSLLQGFTLGEQYF; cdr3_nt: TGTGCCAGCAGCTTACTACAGGGATTTACCCTCGGCGAGCAGTACTTC
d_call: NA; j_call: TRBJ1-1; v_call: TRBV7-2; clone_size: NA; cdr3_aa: CASSLAWQNETFF; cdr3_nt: TGTGCCAGCAGCTTAGCGTGGCAAAATGAAACTTTCTTT
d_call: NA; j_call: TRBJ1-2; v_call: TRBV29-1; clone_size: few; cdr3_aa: CSLGGVTENGYTF; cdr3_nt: TGCAGCCTTGGCGGGGTGACAGAGAATGGCTACACCTTC
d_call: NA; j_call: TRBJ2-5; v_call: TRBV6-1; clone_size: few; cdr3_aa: CASSEAGGGETQYF; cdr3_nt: TGTGCCAGCAGTGAAGCGGGGGGTGGAGAGACCCAGTACTTC
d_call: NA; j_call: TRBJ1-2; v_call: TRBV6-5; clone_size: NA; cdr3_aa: CASSYGSGGPNYGYTF; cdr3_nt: TGTGCCAGCAGTTACGGGTCTGGGGGACCTAACTATGGCTACACCTTC
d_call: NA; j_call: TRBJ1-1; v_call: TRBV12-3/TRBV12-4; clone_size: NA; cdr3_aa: CASSSNLQNTEAFF; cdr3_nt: TGTGCCAGCAGCAGTAACTTGCAGAACACTGAAGCTTTCTTT
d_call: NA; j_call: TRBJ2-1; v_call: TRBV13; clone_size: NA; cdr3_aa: CASSNRLQDNEQFF; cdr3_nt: TGTGCCAGCAGCAACCGATTGCAGGACAATGAGCAGTTCTTC
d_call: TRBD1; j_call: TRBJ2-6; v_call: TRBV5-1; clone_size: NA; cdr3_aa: CASSLIGTGVSGANVLTF; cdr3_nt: TGCGCCAGCAGCTTGATCGGGACAGGGGTCTCTGGGGCCAACGTCCTGACTTTC
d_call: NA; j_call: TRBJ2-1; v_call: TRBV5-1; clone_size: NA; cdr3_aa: CASSLCDEQFF; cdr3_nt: TGCGCCAGCAGTTTGTGCGATGAGCAGTTCTTC
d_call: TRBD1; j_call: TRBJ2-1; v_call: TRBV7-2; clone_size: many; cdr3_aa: CASSLAGQGSYNEQFF; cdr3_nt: TGTGCCAGCAGCTTGGCTGGACAGGGGTCCTACAATGAGCAGTTCTTC
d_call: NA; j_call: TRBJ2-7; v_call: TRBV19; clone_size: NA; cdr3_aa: CASSGAREDSYEQYF; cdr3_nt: TGTGCCAGTAGTGGGGCCCGGGAAGACTCCTACGAGCAGTACTTC
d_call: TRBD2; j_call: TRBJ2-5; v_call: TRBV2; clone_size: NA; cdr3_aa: CASQPAYGGKETQYF; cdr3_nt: TGTGCCAGCCAGCCCGCTTACGGGGGGAAAGAGACCCAGTACTTC
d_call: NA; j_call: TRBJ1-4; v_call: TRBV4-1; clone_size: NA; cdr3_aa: CASSQGRFNEKLFF; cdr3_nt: TGCGCCAGCAGCCAAGGGCGCTTCAATGAAAAACTGTTTTTT
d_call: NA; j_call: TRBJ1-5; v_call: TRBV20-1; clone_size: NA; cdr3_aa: CSAGGNNQPQHF; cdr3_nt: TGCAGTGCTGGAGGGAACAATCAGCCCCAGCATTTT
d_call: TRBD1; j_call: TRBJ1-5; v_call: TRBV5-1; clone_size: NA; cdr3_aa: CASSPGTGRGNQPQHF; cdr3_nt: TGCGCCAGCAGCCCAGGGACAGGGAGGGGCAATCAGCCCCAGCATTTT
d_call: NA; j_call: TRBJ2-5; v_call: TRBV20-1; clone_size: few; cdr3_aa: CSARGGGKETQYF; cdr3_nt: TGCAGTGCTAGAGGAGGAGGGAAGGAGACCCAGTACTTC
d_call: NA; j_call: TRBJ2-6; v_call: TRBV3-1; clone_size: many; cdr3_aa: CASSRGRRSGANVLTF; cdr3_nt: TGTGCCAGCAGCCGAGGGCGGCGATCTGGGGCCAACGTCCTGACTTTC
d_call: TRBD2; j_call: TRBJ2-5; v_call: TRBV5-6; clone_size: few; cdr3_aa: CASSAGLGRDLDEQYF; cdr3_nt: TGTGCCAGCAGCGCGGGACTAGGACGGGATCTCGATGAGCAGTACTTC
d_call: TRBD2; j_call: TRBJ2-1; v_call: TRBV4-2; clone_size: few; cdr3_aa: CASSVAGGNEEQFF; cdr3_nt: TGTGCCAGCAGCGTAGCGGGGGGTAACGAGGAGCAGTTCTTC
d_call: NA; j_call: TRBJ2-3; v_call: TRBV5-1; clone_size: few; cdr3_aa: CASSFRATDTQYF; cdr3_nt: TGCGCCAGCAGCTTTCGAGCTACAGATACGCAGTATTTT
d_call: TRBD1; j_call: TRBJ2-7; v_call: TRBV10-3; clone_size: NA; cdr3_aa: CAYGQGNYEQYF; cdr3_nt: TGTGCCTATGGACAGGGGAATTACGAGCAGTACTTC
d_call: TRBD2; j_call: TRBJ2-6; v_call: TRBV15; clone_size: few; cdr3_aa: CATSTGGSSGANVLTF; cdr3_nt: TGTGCCACCAGCACTGGCGGGAGCTCTGGGGCCAACGTCCTGACTTTC
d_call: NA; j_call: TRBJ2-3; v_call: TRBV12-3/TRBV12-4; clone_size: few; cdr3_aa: CASSFDGDTDTQYF; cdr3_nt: TGTGCCAGCAGTTTCGACGGCGACACAGATACGCAGTATTTT
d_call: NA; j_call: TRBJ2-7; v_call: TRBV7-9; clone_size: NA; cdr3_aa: CASSAPGTQYEQYF; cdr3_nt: TGTGCCAGCAGCGCCCCCGGGACACAGTACGAGCAGTACTTC
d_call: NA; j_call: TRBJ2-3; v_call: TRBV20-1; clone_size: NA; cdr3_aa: CSARYREADTQYF; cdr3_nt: TGCAGTGCTAGATACAGGGAAGCAGATACGCAGTATTTT